The T cell receptor (beta chain) described here comes from a study of post-analysis software for immune sequencing data. Study-level information: Multiple sclerosis in the patients followed relapsing-remitting, secondary progressive and progressive-relapsing courses.

Points on this clonotype: Antigen specificity is unknown.

Notes on the study in general: TRBV segments more frequent in patients than in controls numbered roughly 5 and included TRBV5-6, TRBV5-1 and TRBV20-1. A significant reduction in normalized Chao1 diversity was observed in multiple sclerosis patients versus controls. Strong co-clustering by F measure linked samples that shared a preparation batch.

cDNA libraries for TCR beta contained unique molecular identifiers. A population of about 0.85 to 11 million T cells gave rise to about half a million cDNA molecules. TCRdb recomputed calls from the PCR reads with MiXCR, one row per CDR3 protein. The sample lists around 180,000 distinct CDR3 sequences; 30% were seen once. This CDR3 is 12 amino acids long. V was pared by 2 bases and J by 12 bases, with 14 bases between. Germline assignment: CDR1 SGHRS and CDR2 YFSETQ. What was sequenced was blood. This TCR was sampled from a girl aged 5-17 years with multiple sclerosis. The chain has TRBV5-1 and TRBJ2-5, with D uncertain. CDR3 sequence: CASSFFTDTKYF. Here the CDR3 DNA reads TGCGCCAGCAGCTTTTTTACAGATACGAAGTACTTC.